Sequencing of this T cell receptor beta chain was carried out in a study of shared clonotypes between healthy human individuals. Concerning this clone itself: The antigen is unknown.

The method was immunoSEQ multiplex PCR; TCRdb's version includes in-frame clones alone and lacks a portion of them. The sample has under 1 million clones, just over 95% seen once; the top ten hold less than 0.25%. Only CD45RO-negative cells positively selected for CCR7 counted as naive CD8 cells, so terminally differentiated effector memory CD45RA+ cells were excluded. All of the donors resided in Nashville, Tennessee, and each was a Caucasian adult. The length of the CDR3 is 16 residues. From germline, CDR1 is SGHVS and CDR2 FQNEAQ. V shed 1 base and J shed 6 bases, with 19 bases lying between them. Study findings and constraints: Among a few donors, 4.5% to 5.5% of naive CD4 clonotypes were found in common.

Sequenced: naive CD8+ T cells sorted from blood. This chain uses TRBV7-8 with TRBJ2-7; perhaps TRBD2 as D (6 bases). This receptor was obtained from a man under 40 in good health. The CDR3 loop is CASSLEAGTHILEQYF. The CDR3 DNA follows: TGTGCCAGCAGCTTAGAGGCGGGGACCCACATACTCGAGCAGTACTTC.